This T cell receptor beta chain was obtained from a study of beta chain features in type 1 diabetes. Turning to the study itself: Comparable age, gender and cell yields were observed in patients relative to healthy donors.

This clone came up a few times. As yet, its antigen is unknown. Other nucleotide sequences in the sample specify the same CDR3. Expressed TCRB transcripts were sequenced, since all the RNA that had been isolated was reverse transcribed. Using immunoSEQ multiplex PCR, the repertoire was profiled, and TCRdb retains in-frame clones only, with some absent. The sample has about 620,000 clones; less than 20% are singletons. Findings and limits, study-wide: Researchers cautioned that cDNA sequencing could over-represent cells with high TCR expression.

Via CD45RO/CCR7/CD25/CD127/CD95/CD27, cells of the CD4+ naive, central memory, regulatory and stem cell-like memory subsets were sorted. Material for sequencing was naive CD4+ T cells from blood. The TCR comes from a man younger than 35 in good health.

CDR3 nucleotides: TGTGCCAGCAGCGTAGGAGGGACGAACACTGAAGCTTTCTTT. It codes for CASSVGGTNTEAFF. The chain combines TRBV9 with TRBJ1-1; D might be TRBD1 (5 bases). The CDR3 has 14 residues. The germline CDR1 and CDR2 sequences are SGDLS and YYNGEE. V was pared by 0 bases and J by 1 base, with 7 bases between.